Below, 16 T cell receptor beta chains from the same sample are listed, as sequenced in a study of T cells in Graves' hyperthyroidism and ophthalmopathy. TCR beta CDR3 region amplification was performed from RNA transcripts. HTBI primers were the set used in a first-round RT-PCR of the TCR CDR3. Each CDR3 protein is one row after TCRdb ran MiXCR on the multiplex PCR reads. The table shows 350,000 to 400,000 distinct CDR3 sequences, with around 14% occurring only once. Sequencing was carried out using blood. These receptors were obtained from a woman in her 30s with Graves' hyperthyroidism.

This clonotype showed up many times. The J gene is TRBJ2-1, the V gene TRBV30; maybe TRBD2 (5 bases). Trimming took off 0 bases at V and 3 bases at J, with 12 bases between the two ends. The CDR3 is made up of 15 amino acids. Germline V gene lookup returns CDR1 GTSNPN and CDR2 SVGIG (reference sequence). CDR3 in DNA: TGTGCCTGGAGTGTATTCGGGGAATACTACAATGAGCAGTTCTTC. Translating gives CAWSVFGEYYNEQFF.

This clonotype was seen many times. This chain connects TRBV3-1 to TRBJ2-1; weak D call: TRBD1 (5 bases). The CDR3 has 12 amino acids. Germline V gene lookup returns CDR1 LGHDT and CDR2 YNNKEL (reference sequence). V lost 4 bases and J 4 bases, leaving 5 bases between the germline ends. The CDR3 spells CASSRQYNEQFF. The CDR3 nucleotides are TGTGCCAGCAGCCGACAGTACAATGAGCAGTTCTTC.

This chain joins TRBV20-1 and TRBJ2-5; 8 bases fit TRBD1. J was trimmed by 5 bases and V by 5 bases; bases with no gene match: 13. Germline V CDR1 and CDR2: DFQATT, SNEGSKA (reference sequence). The CDR3 has 15 amino acids. CDR3 DNA sequence: TGCAGTGCTCCGAGCGGGCAGGGGGCGTATGAGACCCAGTACTTC. This translates into CSAPSGQGAYETQYF.

V gene TRBV7-8 combines with J gene TRBJ2-3; unclear D gene. Between the trimmed V and J ends, which lost 6 bases and 6 bases, there was a span of 13 bases. Germline V gives CDR1 SGHVS, CDR2 FQNEAQ. CDR3 size: 13 residues. CDR3 loop: CASRDAMPDTQYF. CDR3 sequence (DNA): TGTGCCAGCAGGGACGCGATGCCCGATACGCAGTATTTT.

This clonotype was picked up many times. This sequence joins TRBV7-8 and TRBJ2-1; 10 bases fit TRBD2. This CDR3 is 19 amino acids long. V shed 1 base, J shed 4 bases, and the junction held 13 bases outside the gene matches. Germline values: CDR1 SGHVS, CDR2 FQNEAQ. This chain's CDR3 is CASSLVEVLRTSGYNEQFF. The CDR3 DNA sequence: TGTGCCAGCAGCTTAGTCGAGGTTCTCCGGACTAGCGGATACAATGAGCAGTTCTTC.

The chain links TRBV9 to TRBJ2-3; 10 nucleotides match TRBD2. CDR1 is SGDLS and CDR2 is YYNGEE in the germline V gene. CDR3 length: 16 residues. The J segment lost 7 bases and the V segment lost 3 bases, leaving 11 bases of the junction unmatched. As DNA, the CDR3 is TGTGCCAGCAGCGAACCCCCTCTAGCGGGAGTCCATACGCAGTATTTT. This sequence encodes CASSEPPLAGVHTQYF.

This rearrangement joins TRBV29-1 to TRBJ2-1; D not resolved. Trimming removed 8 bases from V and 14 bases from J, with 13 bases in between. CDR1 is SQVTM, CDR2 ANQGSEA, per germline. There are 9 residues in the CDR3. The DNA for the CDR3 is TGCAGCACAGCCTTATACGAGTTCTTC. Translating gives CSTALYEFF.

There are many counts of this clonotype. The V gene is TRBV11-2, the J gene TRBJ2-3; perhaps TRBD1 as D (5 bases). Germline CDR1 SGHAT, CDR2 FQNNGV. CDR3 length: 12 residues. V lost 6 bases and J 1 base, leaving 5 bases between the germline ends. DNA of the CDR3: TGTGCCAGCAGACAGGGCACAGATACGCAGTATTTT. This gives the protein CASRQGTDTQYF.

There are many counts of this clonotype. The rearrangement joins TRBV27 to TRBJ2-3, with no clear D. Germline CDR1 is MNHEY and CDR2 is SMNVEV (reference sequence). This CDR3 has 13 amino acids. V lost 5 bases and J 4 bases, leaving 10 bases between the germline ends. CDR3 DNA: TGTGCCAGCAGTGGGCTAGTCGCAGATACGCAGTATTTT. Translated, it gives CASSGLVADTQYF.

This clonotype was seen many times. CDR3 in amino acids: CSARLAGGFNEQFF. The CDR3 nucleotides read TGCAGTGCTAGACTAGCGGGAGGCTTTAATGAGCAGTTCTTC. The gene calls are TRBV20-1 and TRBJ2-1; 11 nucleotides agree with TRBD2. The germline CDR1 and CDR2 sequences are DFQATT and SNEGSKA (reference sequence). The CDR3 loop spans 14 amino acids. V shed 2 bases, J shed 7 bases, and the junction held 4 bases outside the gene matches.

This chain uses TRBV7-8 with TRBJ2-2, with D possibly matching TRBD1 (6 bases). Trimming took off 2 bases at V and 1 base at J, with 11 bases between the two ends. This CDR3 has 16 residues. Germline V gives CDR1 SGHVS, CDR2 FQNEAQ. CDR3 coding DNA: TGTGCCAGCAGCTTAAGAATGGGACAGAACACCGGGGAGCTGTTTTTT. Translation: CASSLRMGQNTGELFF. Variable domain in full (rest from reference TRBV7-8 and TRBJ2-2): GAGVSQSPRYKVAKRGQDVALRCDPISGHVSLFWYQQALGQGPEFLTYFQNEAQLDKSGLPSDRFFAERPEGSVSTLKIQRTQQEDSAVYLCASSLRMGQNTGELFFGEGSRLTVL.

The CDR3 region is CASSQDGGSGNTIYF. CDR3 nucleotide sequence: TGTGCCAGCAGCCAAGATGGAGGATCTGGAAACACCATATATTTT. J is TRBJ1-3 and V is TRBV4-2; no clear D gene. The V end was cut by 0 bases, the J end by 1 base, with 7 bases between. The CDR3 is 15 amino acids. Germline V lookup: CDR1 LGHNA, CDR2 YNFKEQ.

As regards this clonotype: One end of the junction does not line up with germline, which may come from a read error. The chain joins TRBV12-3 or TRBV12-4 to TRBJ1-1; TRBD1 might be the D (5 bases). CDR3 length equals 15 residues. CDR3 bases: TGTGCGAGCAGTTTAGTAATGGGGCGGGAGACTGAAGCTTTCTTT. Encoded protein: CASSLVMGRETEAFF.

The chain has TRBV14 and TRBJ2-2; TRBD2 might be the D (6 bases). Trimming took off 0 bases at V and 5 bases at J, with 16 bases between the two ends. This CDR3 has 17 amino acids. Germline-derived CDR1 and CDR2 are SGHDN and FVKESK. CDR3 sequence reads: CASSQDRSSDGTGELFF. The DNA of the CDR3 is TGTGCCAGCAGCCAAGACAGGTCTAGCGACGGAACCGGGGAGCTGTTTTTT.

CDR3 bases: TGTGCCACCAGTGATTTGAACGGGATCTCCTACAATGAGCAGTTCTTC. Amino acid sequence: CATSDLNGISYNEQFF. The chain carries TRBV24-1 and TRBJ2-1; a possible D gene is TRBD2 (5 bases). This CDR3 contains 16 residues. V lost 0 bases, J lost 0 bases, and 8 bases lay in between. From germline, CDR1 is KGHDR and CDR2 SFDVKD.

The chain employs TRBV29-1 and TRBJ2-7, with TRBD1 matching 9 bases. The junction had 6 bases not matched to a gene; V was cut back by 7 bases and J by 2 bases. There are 13 residues in the CDR3. Germline V CDR1 and CDR2: SQVTM, ANQGSEA. The CDR3 DNA follows: TGCAGCGGGATGGGGACAGGGACCTACGAGCAGTACTTC. Residues: CSGMGTGTYEQYF.